This T cell receptor beta chain is drawn from a study of blood T cell repertoires in COVID-19. Only in-frame clones appear in the TCRdb table, and some are missing; sequencing was by immunoSEQ multiplex PCR. In the table there are 100,000 to 150,000 clones, roughly 89% of which are singletons. In this sample, this clone turned up a few times. Per the germline V gene, CDR1 is LNHNV and CDR2 is YYDKDF (reference sequence). CDR3 length equals 15 residues. J gave up 4 bases and V 0 bases, and 4 bases lay outside the gene matches. This TCR derives from a woman in her sixties with COVID-19, enrolled during active disease. What was sequenced was peripheral blood. The chain employs TRBV15 and TRBJ2-7; 9 bases agree with TRBD1. CDR3 sequence: CATSRDRTGEYEQYF. Here the CDR3 DNA reads TGTGCCACCAGCAGAGACAGGACAGGGGAGTACGAGCAGTACTTC.